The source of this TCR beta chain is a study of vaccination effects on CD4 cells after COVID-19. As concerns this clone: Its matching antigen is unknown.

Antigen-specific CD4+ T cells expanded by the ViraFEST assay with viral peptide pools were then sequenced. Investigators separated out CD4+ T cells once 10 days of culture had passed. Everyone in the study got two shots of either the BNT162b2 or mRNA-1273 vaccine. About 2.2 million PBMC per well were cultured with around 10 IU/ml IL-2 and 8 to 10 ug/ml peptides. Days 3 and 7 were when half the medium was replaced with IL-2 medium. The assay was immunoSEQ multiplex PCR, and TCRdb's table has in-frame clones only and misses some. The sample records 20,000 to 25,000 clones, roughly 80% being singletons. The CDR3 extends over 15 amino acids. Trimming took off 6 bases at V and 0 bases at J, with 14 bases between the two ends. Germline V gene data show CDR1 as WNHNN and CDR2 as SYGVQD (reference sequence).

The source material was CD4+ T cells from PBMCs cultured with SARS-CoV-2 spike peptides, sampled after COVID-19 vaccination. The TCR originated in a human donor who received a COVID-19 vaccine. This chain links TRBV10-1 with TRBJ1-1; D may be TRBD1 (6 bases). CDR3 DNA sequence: TGCGCCAGCAGAGCATCACAGGGAATGAACACTGAAGCTTTCTTT. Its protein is CASRASQGMNTEAFF.